The clone carrying this T cell receptor (beta chain) has ten or more counts. Attachment of unique molecular identifiers was made to individual cDNA molecules. TCRdb redid the calling of the 5' RACE reads with MiXCR, one entry per CDR3 protein. The sample lists about 60,000 distinct CDR3 sequences, about an eighth occurring once. The data stem from a study of early T cells in non-severe SARS-CoV-2 infection. Study-wide context: RNA in bulk from unsorted whole blood was sequenced, and chains were unpaired.

The CDR3 extends over 16 amino acids. Trimming took 5 bases from V and 7 from J, leaving 18 bases between them. The TCR was taken from an adult who was a healthcare worker with PCR-confirmed SARS-CoV-2 infection or an uninfected control (not recorded which). This sequence joins TRBV12-3 or TRBV12-4 and TRBJ1-6; D is undetermined. Sequencing was carried out using whole blood. The CDR3 spells CASSLNSPMANSPLHF. The CDR3 nucleotides are TGTGCCAGCAGTCTCAATAGCCCCATGGCAAATTCACCCCTCCACTTT.